A single sample is the source of the 18 T cell receptor beta chains below, sequenced in a study of blood T cell repertoires in COVID-19. Method: immunoSEQ multiplex PCR; TCRdb's copy keeps in-frame clones and lacks some. The sample yields 170,000 or so clones, 85% to 90% seen once. The sample taken for sequencing was peripheral blood. The receptor set was obtained from a man aged 40-50 years with active or convalescent COVID-19.

This chain links TRBV16 with TRBJ1-5; D might be TRBD1 (6 bases). The CDR3 is 15 residues long. Trimming stripped 0 bases from V and 4 bases from J, with 10 bases between. Germline lookup yields CDR1 KGHSY and CDR2 FQNENV. The CDR3 loop reads CASSQSWDNNQPQHF. Here the CDR3 DNA reads TGTGCCAGCAGCCAATCGTGGGACAATAATCAGCCCCAGCATTTT.

The chain's CDR3 is CASSSEPQGYEQYF. CDR3 in DNA: TGTGCCAGCAGCTCTGAACCCCAGGGATATGAGCAGTACTTC. The chain links TRBV9 to TRBJ2-7, with D perhaps TRBD1 (5 bases). The V end was cut by 4 bases, the J end by 7 bases, with 18 bases between. The length of the CDR3 is 14 residues. Germline V gene data show CDR1 as SGDLS and CDR2 as YYNGEE.

The table lists this clone with a count of one. V is TRBV5-1 and J is TRBJ2-7, with TRBD2 as a possible D gene (6 bases). The CDR3 is made up of 14 amino acids. CDR1 SGHRS and CDR2 YFSETQ come from the germline V gene. The ends were cut back, 5 bases at V and 3 bases at J, with 15 bases in the middle. CDR3 protein: CASRTGTGDYEQYF. CDR3 coding DNA: TGCGCCAGCAGAACCGGGACGGGGGACTACGAGCAGTACTTC.

The V and J genes are TRBV5-1 and TRBJ2-3; D not certain. Germline CDR1 and CDR2: SGHRS and YFSETQ. The CDR3 runs 13 residues. Trimming removed 6 bases from V and 2 bases from J, with 10 bases in between. Here the CDR3 reads CASTSTPTDTQYF. DNA for the CDR3: TGCGCCAGCACCTCTACGCCCACAGATACGCAGTATTTT.

The gene calls are TRBV15 and TRBJ2-7; 9 bases align to TRBD1. The CDR3 consists of 15 residues. V was clipped by 3 bases and J by 2 bases; unmatched bases: 5. From germline, CDR1 is LNHNV and CDR2 YYDKDF (reference sequence). CDR3 bases: TGTGCCACCAGCAGTGACAGGGGGACCGCCTACGAGCAGTACTTC. This gives the protein CATSSDRGTAYEQYF.

The chain is built from TRBV19 and TRBJ1-4; D is possibly TRBD1 (6 bases). From germline, CDR1 is LNHDA and CDR2 SQIVND (reference sequence). Trimming cost V 3 bases and J 7 bases, with 12 bases left between them. The CDR3 has 14 residues. CDR3 region: CASSIGIQGEKLFF. In DNA form, the CDR3 reads TGTGCCAGTAGTATTGGAATACAGGGTGAAAAACTGTTTTTT.

This clone was seen once. This chain uses TRBV4-2 with TRBJ2-3; 10 nucleotides line up with TRBD1. The V and J ends lost 5 bases and 6 bases, in that order; junction bases with no gene match: 11. Germline CDR1 and CDR2: LGHNA and YNFKEQ. The CDR3 loop spans 16 amino acids. The CDR3 is CASSGLETGGADTQYF. The CDR3 DNA reads TGTGCCAGCAGCGGGCTAGAGACAGGGGGCGCCGATACGCAGTATTTT.

V gene TRBV4-1 combines with J gene TRBJ2-7, with TRBD1 identical over 8 bases. The trim removed 0 bases at V and 5 bases at J, leaving 3 bases unmatched. The CDR3 spans 14 residues. The germline CDR1 and CDR2 sequences are MGHRA and YSYEKL. CDR3 region: CASSQDWTGNEQYF. DNA for the CDR3: TGCGCCAGCAGCCAAGATTGGACAGGGAACGAGCAGTACTTC.

The V call is TRBV10-3, the J call TRBJ2-7, with TRBD1 identical over 8 bases. The V gene end was trimmed by 7 bases and the J gene end by 2 bases; junction bases not matched to a gene: 10. The CDR3 contains 15 residues. Germline CDR1 reads ENHRY; CDR2 reads SYGVKD. In DNA, the CDR3 is TGTGCCATCAATAATGGCGCGGGACAGGCCTACGAGCAGTACTTC. This gives the protein CAINNGAGQAYEQYF.

The gene calls are TRBV5-1 and TRBJ1-2; possible D gene TRBD1, 6 bases. With 5 bases removed from V and 5 bases from J, the gap between germline ends came to 13 bases. CDR3 length: 13 residues. Germline V gene sequence: CDR1 SGHRS, CDR2 YFSETQ. CDR3 sequence: CASRIKTGYGYTF. The CDR3 nucleotides are TGCGCCAGCAGAATAAAAACAGGGTATGGCTACACCTTC. Combining the CDR3 with reference TRBV5-1 and TRBJ1-2 gives the whole variable domain KAGVTQTPRYLIKTRGQQVTLSCSPISGHRSVSWYQQTPGQGLQFLFEYFSETQRNKGNFPGRFSGRQFSNSRSEMNVSTLELGDSALYLCASRIKTGYGYTFGSGTRLTVV.

The chain combines TRBV30 with TRBJ1-3, with TRBD1 matching over 7 bases. Losses at the gene ends were 7 bases for V and 1 base for J; bases not matched to a gene: 7. The CDR3 is made up of 14 amino acids. The V gene's germline CDR1 is GTSNPN and CDR2 SVGIG (reference sequence). The CDR3 nucleotides read TGTGCCTCCCACAGGGGAACTTCTGGAAACACCATATATTTT. Protein sequence: CASHRGTSGNTIYF. Full variable domain (outside the CDR3, taken from reference TRBV30 and TRBJ1-3): SQTIHQWPATLVQPVGSPLSLECTVEGTSNPNLYWYRQAAGRGLQLLFYSVGIGQISSEVPQNLSASRPQDRQFILSSKKLLLSDSGFYLCASHRGTSGNTIYFGEGSWLTVV.

The rearrangement uses TRBV6-1 and TRBJ2-3; possible D gene TRBD1, 6 bases. This CDR3 spans 17 amino acids. V lost 2 bases, J lost 2 bases, and 17 bases lay in between. CDR1 is MNHNS, CDR2 SASEGT, per germline. The CDR3, as DNA: TGTGCCAGCAGTGAAATTTTAGGGACAAAATACACAGATACGCAGTATTTT. This sequence encodes CASSEILGTKYTDTQYF.

V and J are TRBV27 and TRBJ1-2; D call uncertain. The CDR3 sequence is 12 residues long. The germline V gene has CDR1 MNHEY and CDR2 SMNVEV (reference sequence). The ends were cut back, 0 bases at V and 6 bases at J, with 5 bases in the middle. The CDR3, as DNA: TGTGCCAGCAGTTTATCTGGGCATGGCTACACCTTC. Translating gives CASSLSGHGYTF.

The V call is TRBV3-1 (or the pseudogene TRBV3-2), the J call TRBJ2-3; 8 nucleotides line up with TRBD2. The germline V gene has CDR1 LGHDT and CDR2 YNNKEL (reference sequence). The length of the CDR3 is 16 residues. Trimming cost V 0 bases and J 1 base; bases outside gene matches: 3. The CDR3, as DNA: TGTGCCAGCAGCCAAGATAAGACTAGCGGCACAGATACGCAGTATTTT. Translating gives CASSQDKTSGTDTQYF.

V gene TRBV3-1 (or the pseudogene TRBV3-2) combines with J gene TRBJ2-7; the match to TRBD2 covers 15 bases. The junction had 12 bases not matched to a gene; V was cut back by 5 bases and J by 1 base. Germline V CDR1 and CDR2: LGHDT, YNNKEL (reference sequence). This CDR3 has 19 amino acids. The chain's CDR3 is CASSNGLAGGPFGSYEQYF. The CDR3 DNA reads as TGTGCCAGCAGCAACGGACTAGCGGGGGGGCCGTTCGGATCCTACGAGCAGTACTTC.

The rearrangement joins TRBV7-3 to TRBJ2-1; TRBD1 agrees at 8 bases. With 2 bases clipped from V and 3 bases from J, the junction kept 3 bases outside the gene matches. The V gene's germline CDR1 is SGHTA and CDR2 FQGTGA. The CDR3 is 15 amino acids. Here the CDR3 reads CASSLGGQGYNEQFF. The CDR3 nucleotides are TGTGCCAGCAGCTTAGGCGGACAGGGCTACAATGAGCAGTTCTTC.

This chain uses TRBV19 with TRBJ1-5; the match to TRBD1 covers 9 bases. CDR3 length: 15 residues. J gave up 1 base and V 9 bases, and 7 bases lay outside the gene matches. Germline V gene data show CDR1 as LNHDA and CDR2 as SQIVND (reference sequence). CDR3 in DNA: TGTGCCAGCATCGGACAGGGGAGGAGCAATCAGCCCCAGCATTTT. Protein sequence: CASIGQGRSNQPQHF.

The chain is built from TRBV28 and TRBJ1-4; TRBD1 aligns across 7 bases. The V gene end was trimmed by 3 bases and the J gene end by 7 bases; junction bases not matched to a gene: 14. Germline V gene sequence: CDR1 MDHEN, CDR2 SYDVKM. The CDR3 extends over 17 amino acids. Here the CDR3 DNA reads TGTGCCAGCAGTTTTCTTGGGGGGACAGCTGGGAGTGAAAAACTGTTTTTT. Protein product: CASSFLGGTAGSEKLFF.